This T cell receptor beta chain was found in a study of vaccination and CD4 T cells after COVID-19. This clonotype occurred a few times. As yet, its antigen is unknown. Germline assignment: CDR1 LGHDT and CDR2 YNNKEL (reference sequence). Trimming took 3 bases from V and 3 from J, leaving 20 bases between them. There are 17 residues in the CDR3. Cultured CD4+ T cell DNA was sequenced using the Oncomine TCR Beta short-read assay. It was from cultured CD4+ T cells that genomic DNA was extracted. TCRdb re-derived calls from the PCR reads in MiXCR, one entry per CDR3 protein. This table has over 8,500 distinct CDR3 sequences, approximately 30% appearing once. Treatment indicated: 10-day PBMC culture with coronavirus spike peptide pools or control peptides (ViraFEST assay). The unexposed donor provided CD4+ T cells, which were taken before the COVID-19 pandemic (2011-2018). ViraFEST stimulated the growth of antigen-specific T cells using peptide pools and subsequently profiled their TCRs by sequencing.

The chain couples TRBV3-1 to TRBJ1-2; D not certain. The sequenced sample was CD4+ T cells from blood, cultured in vitro. This clonotype was sampled from a human donor in good health. For the CDR3, the DNA is TGTGCCAGCAGCCATCCCGGCCCCAAGTCTCCGTACTATGGCTACACCTTC. Its translation: CASSHPGPKSPYYGYTF.